This entry lists 2 T cell receptor beta chains sequenced from one sample in a study of sequential checkpoint blockade in melanoma. The assay was immunoSEQ multiplex PCR, and TCRdb's table has in-frame clones only and misses some. The table lists over 10,000 clones, over 65% of them singletons. The sample's treatment: randomized to nivolumab then ipilimumab (arm A) or the reverse (arm B). Sequencing was performed on CD8+ T cells sorted from blood (inferred from file names), taken from a patient given nivolumab and ipilimumab in sequence. Receptors were obtained from a human donor with melanoma.

Concerning this clone: Other DNA variants within this sample encode the same CDR3. J is TRBJ1-2 and V is TRBV9; 7 bases are shared with TRBD1. Germline assignment: CDR1 SGDLS and CDR2 YYNGEE. There are 13 residues in the CDR3. With V trimmed by 0 bases and J by 4 bases, 0 bases remained unmatched. The CDR3 here is CASSVGDSYGYTF. The CDR3 region has the DNA TGTGCCAGCAGCGTAGGGGACAGCTATGGCTACACCTTC. The variable domain in full, completed from reference TRBV9 and TRBJ1-2, reads DSGVTQTPKHLITATGQRVTLRCSPRSGDLSVYWYQQSLDQGLQFLIQYYNGEERAKGNILERFSAQQFPDLHSELNLSSLELGDSALYFCASSVGDSYGYTFGSGTRLTVV.

This clone was picked up a small number of times. CDR3 residues: CASKFGDTQYF. CDR3 coding DNA: TGTGCCAGTAAGTTCGGAGATACGCAGTATTTT. V and J are TRBV19 and TRBJ2-3; D ambiguous. Between the trimmed V and J ends, which lost 7 bases and 5 bases, there was a span of 7 bases. Germline lookup yields CDR1 LNHDA and CDR2 SQIVND (reference sequence). The CDR3 is 11 residues long.